This T cell receptor (beta chain) derives from a study of T-cell memory formation after mild COVID-19. Study conclusions and caveats: Clones shrinking from day 15 to 85 showed even CD4/CD8 mixes; later expanders tilted CD4+. Second-wave clones reaching peak frequency on day 37 lacked confirmed SARS-CoV-2 specificity.

The trim removed 1 base at V and 6 bases at J, leaving 7 bases unmatched. Germline lookup yields CDR1 LGHNA and CDR2 YNFKEQ. This CDR3 contains 17 residues. MiXCR, applied by TCRdb to the 5' RACE reads, yields one record per CDR3 protein. Of fewer than 550,000 distinct CDR3 sequences listed, about 20% are singletons. On this clonotype: Antigen: not known.

This sequence originates from an adult woman who had mild COVID-19 (a few samples of this study predate the infection). Cell type and time point are not known. Specimen: PBMCs or a T cell subset sorted from them (not recorded which). This sequence joins TRBV4-2 and TRBJ2-2; 11 bases fit TRBD1. The CDR3 DNA reads TGTGCCAGCAGCCAAGCAGGGGCGGGACAGGGGGCCGGGGAGCTGTTTTTT. It yields the protein CASSQAGAGQGAGELFF.